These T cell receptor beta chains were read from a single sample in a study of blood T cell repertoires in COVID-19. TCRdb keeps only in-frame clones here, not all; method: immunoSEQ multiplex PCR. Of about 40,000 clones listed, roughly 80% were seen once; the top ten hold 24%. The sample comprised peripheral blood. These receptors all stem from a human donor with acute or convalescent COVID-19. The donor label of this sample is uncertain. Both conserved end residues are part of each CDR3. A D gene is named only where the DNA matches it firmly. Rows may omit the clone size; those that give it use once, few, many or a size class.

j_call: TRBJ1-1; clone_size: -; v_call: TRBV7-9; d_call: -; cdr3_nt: TGTGCCAGCAGCTTAGTACTAGGGGGAGCTGGTGAAGCTTTCTTT; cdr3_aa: CASSLVLGGAGEAFF
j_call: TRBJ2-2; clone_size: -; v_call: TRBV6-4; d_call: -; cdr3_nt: TGTGCCAGCAGTCCGTCGGGTTACAAAGCCGGGGAGCTGTTTTTT; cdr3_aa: CASSPSGYKAGELFF
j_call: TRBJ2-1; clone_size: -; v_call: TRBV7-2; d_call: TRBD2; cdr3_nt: TGTGCCAGCAGCTTCGGACTAGCGGGGGGCAACAATGAGCAGTTCTTC; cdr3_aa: CASSFGLAGGNNEQFF
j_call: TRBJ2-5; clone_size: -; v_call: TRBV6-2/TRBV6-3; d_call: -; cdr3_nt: TGTGCCAGCAGTTACTCTGGAGTACTGGAGACCCAGTACTTC; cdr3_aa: CASSYSGVLETQYF
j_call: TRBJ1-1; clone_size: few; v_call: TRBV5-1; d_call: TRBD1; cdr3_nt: TGCGCCAGCACCCCGCGACAGGGAAGCACTGAAGCTTTCTTT; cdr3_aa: CASTPRQGSTEAFF
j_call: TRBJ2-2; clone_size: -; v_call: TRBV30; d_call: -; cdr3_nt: TGTGCCTGGAGTGTGATTCGAAGGACAGCTACGAACACCGGGGAGCTGTTTTTT; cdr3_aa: CAWSVIRRTATNTGELFF
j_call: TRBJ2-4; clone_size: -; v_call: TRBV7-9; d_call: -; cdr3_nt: TGTGCCAGCAGCTTAGAGAACAGGGACCGGAACATTCAGTACTTC; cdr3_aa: CASSLENRDRNIQYF
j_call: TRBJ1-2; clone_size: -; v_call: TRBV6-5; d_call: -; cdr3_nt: TGTGCCAGCAGTTACTCGAGCGGGGGGCCCTATGCCTACACCTTC; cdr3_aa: CASSYSSGGPYAYTF
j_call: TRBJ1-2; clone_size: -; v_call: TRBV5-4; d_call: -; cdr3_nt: TGTGCCAGCAGTCTCCCCTCTGACTACCTCTATGGCTACACCTTC; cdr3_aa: CASSLPSDYLYGYTF
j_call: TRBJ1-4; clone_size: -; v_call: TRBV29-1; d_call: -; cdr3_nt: TGCAGCGGCCTCGAGGGCGCAACTAATGAAAAACTGTTTTTT; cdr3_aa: CSGLEGATNEKLFF
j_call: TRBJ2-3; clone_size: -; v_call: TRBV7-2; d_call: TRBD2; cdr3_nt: TGTGCCAGCAGCTTCCTCAGGACTAGCGGTACAGATACGCAGTATTTT; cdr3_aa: CASSFLRTSGTDTQYF
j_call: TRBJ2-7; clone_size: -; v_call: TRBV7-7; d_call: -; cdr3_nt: TGTGCCAGCAGCTTGACAGGAACATCCTACGAGCAGTACTTC; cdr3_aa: CASSLTGTSYEQYF
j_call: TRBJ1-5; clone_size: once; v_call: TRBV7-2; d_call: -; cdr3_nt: TGTGCCAGCAGCCCGCCTCGTGGTCCGGGCGGGAGCAATCAGCCCCAGCATTTT; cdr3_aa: CASSPPRGPGGSNQPQHF
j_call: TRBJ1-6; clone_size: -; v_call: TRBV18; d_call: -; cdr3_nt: TGTGCCAGCTCACGGGACCTTTTGCAGGGAGGCCTCCACTTT; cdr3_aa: CASSRDLLQGGLHF
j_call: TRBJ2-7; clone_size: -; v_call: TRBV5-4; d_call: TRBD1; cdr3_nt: TGTGCCAGCAGCCTCGTGGACAGGGGTGGCTACGAGCAGTACTTC; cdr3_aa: CASSLVDRGGYEQYF
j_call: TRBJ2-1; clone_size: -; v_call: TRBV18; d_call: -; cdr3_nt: TGTGCCAGCTCACCGGGTAGGGGTGAGCAGTTCTTC; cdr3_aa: CASSPGRGEQFF
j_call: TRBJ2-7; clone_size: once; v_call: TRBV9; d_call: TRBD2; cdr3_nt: TGTGCCAGCAGCCCCGGGGGGACGAGCTCCTACGAGCAGTACTTC; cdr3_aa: CASSPGGTSSYEQYF
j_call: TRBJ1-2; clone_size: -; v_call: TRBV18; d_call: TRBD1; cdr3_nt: TGTGCCAGCTCCCACGGACAGGTCTATGGCTACACCTTC; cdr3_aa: CASSHGQVYGYTF
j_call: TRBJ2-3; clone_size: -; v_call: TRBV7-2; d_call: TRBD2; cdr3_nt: TGTGCCAGCTCACGACTAGCGGGGTCCAGCACAGATACGCAGTATTTT; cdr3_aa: CASSRLAGSSTDTQYF
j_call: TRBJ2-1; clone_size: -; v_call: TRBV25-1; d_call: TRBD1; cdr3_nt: TGTGCCAGCAGTGCCCTTACAGGGGGCAATGAGCAGTTCTTC; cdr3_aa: CASSALTGGNEQFF
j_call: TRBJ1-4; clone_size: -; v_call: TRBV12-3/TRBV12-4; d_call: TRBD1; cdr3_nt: TGTGCCAGCAGTTTATTGACAGGGGAGAAACTGTTTTTT; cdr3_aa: CASSLLTGEKLFF
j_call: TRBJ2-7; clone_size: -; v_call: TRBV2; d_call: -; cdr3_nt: TGTGCCAGCAGTGAAGCGCCGATCGGGTTTCGGCCTCTCGAGCAGTACTTC; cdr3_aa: CASSEAPIGFRPLEQYF
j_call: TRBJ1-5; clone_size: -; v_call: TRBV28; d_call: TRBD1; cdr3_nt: TGTGCCAGCAGTCCAGGCCCCTGGGGACAGGGGAGCAATCAGCCCCAGCATTTT; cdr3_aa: CASSPGPWGQGSNQPQHF
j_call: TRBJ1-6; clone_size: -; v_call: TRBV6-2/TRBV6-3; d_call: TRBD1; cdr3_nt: TGTGCCAGCAGTCTAGGACAGGGACCTTCACCCCTCCACTTT; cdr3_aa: CASSLGQGPSPLHF
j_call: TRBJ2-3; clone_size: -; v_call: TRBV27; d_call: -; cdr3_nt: TGTGCCAGCAGTCCTACAGGGTTGGGAGATACGCAGTATTTT; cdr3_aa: CASSPTGLGDTQYF
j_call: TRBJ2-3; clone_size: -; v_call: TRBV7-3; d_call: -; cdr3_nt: TGTGCCAGCAGTCCTCCCGGCAGGGGCACAGATACGCAGTATTTT; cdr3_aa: CASSPPGRGTDTQYF
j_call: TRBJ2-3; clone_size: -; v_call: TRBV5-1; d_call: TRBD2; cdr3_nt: TGCGCCAGCAGCAAGCGGGATTTTACAGATACGCAGTATTTT; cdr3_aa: CASSKRDFTDTQYF